This TCR beta chain emerged from a study of CD8 T cells in ankylosing spondylitis. This clonotype has ten or more counts. TCRdb re-called the 5' RACE reads through MiXCR, storing one row per CDR3 protein. The sample lists about 180,000 distinct CDR3 sequences, just over 9.5% occurring once. This CDR3 contains 14 residues. The germline V gene has CDR1 ENHRY and CDR2 SYGVKD. V was shortened by 3 bases and J by 7 bases, with 16 bases between the two germline ends. Sequences were obtained from blood, either unsorted or a sorted T cell fraction (not recorded which). The TCR originated in a female donor with ankylosing spondylitis or in good health (not recorded which). V gene TRBV10-3 combines with J gene TRBJ2-7, with a possible D match to TRBD1 (5 bases). The CDR3 DNA reads as TGTGCCATCAGTGACCCAGGGTCCCCGCCAGAGCAGTACTTC. This sequence encodes CAISDPGSPPEQYF.